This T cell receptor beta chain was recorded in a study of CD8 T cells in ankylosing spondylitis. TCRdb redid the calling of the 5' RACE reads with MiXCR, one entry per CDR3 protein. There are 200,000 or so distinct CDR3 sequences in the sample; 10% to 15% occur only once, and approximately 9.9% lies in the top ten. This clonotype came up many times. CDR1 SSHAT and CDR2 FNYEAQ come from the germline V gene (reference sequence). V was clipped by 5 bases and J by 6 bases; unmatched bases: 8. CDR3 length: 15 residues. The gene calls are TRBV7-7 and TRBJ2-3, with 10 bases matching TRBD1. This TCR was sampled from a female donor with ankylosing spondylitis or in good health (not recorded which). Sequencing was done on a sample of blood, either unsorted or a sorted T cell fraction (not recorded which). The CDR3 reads CASSRAGTGADTQYF. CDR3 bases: TGTGCCAGCAGCCGGGCCGGGACAGGGGCTGATACGCAGTATTTT.